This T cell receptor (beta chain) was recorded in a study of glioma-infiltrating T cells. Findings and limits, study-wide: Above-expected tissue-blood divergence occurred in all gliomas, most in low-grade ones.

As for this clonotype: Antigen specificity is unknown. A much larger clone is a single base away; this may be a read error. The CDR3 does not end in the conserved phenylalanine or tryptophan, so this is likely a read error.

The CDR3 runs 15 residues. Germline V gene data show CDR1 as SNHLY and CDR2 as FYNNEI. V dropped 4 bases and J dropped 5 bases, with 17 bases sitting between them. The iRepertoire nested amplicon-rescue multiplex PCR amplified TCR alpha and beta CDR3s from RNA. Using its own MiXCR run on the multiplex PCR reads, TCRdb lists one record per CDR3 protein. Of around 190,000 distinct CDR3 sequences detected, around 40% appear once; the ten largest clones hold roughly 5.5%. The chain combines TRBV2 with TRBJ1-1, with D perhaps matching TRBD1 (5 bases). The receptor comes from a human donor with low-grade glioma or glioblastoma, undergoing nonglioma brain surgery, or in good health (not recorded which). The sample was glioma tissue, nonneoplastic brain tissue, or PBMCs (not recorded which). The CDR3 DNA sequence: TGTGCCAGCAGTGTGTTCGACAGTTCGGAAACTGAAGCTTTCTCT. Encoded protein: CASSVFDSSETEAFS.